Given below is one T cell receptor beta chain in context. The sample is drawn from a study of blood T cell repertoires in COVID-19. The wider study: Samples of COVID-19 (acute and convalescent) were obtained from the United States, Italy and Spain. In each case, the material was cDNA or gDNA derived from T cells, B-cell-depleted T cells, or PBMCs.

Original analysis: Quantification of nucleated cells was approximated via reference gene primer amplification. Produced via immunoSEQ multiplex PCR; TCRdb's table is partial and in-frame only. D and trimming were read from the DNA, whereas the V and J calls and clone size are those reported in that table. This sample yields 45,000 or so clones, of which less than 85% are seen a single time; about 4.2% belongs to the top ten. CDR3 length: 18 amino acids. Germline assignment: CDR1 LGHNA and CDR2 YNFKEQ. With 0 bases removed from V and 7 bases from J, the gap between germline ends came to 22 bases. This receptor was identified in a woman aged 70-85 years with acute or convalescent COVID-19. The specimen sequenced was peripheral blood. The J gene is TRBJ1-5, the V gene TRBV4-2; D possibly corresponds to TRBD1 (6 bases). The CDR3 DNA is TGTGCCAGCAGCCAAGATAATTCGAATCAGGGGCTAGGACAGCCCCAGCATTTT. This sequence encodes CASSQDNSNQGLGQPQHF.